A selection of T cell receptor beta chains follows, all from one sample in a study of cytomegalovirus exposure and HLA in healthy donors. Here immunoSEQ multiplex PCR was the method, and the copy in TCRdb shows in-frame clones only, minus some. Seen here are more than 200,000 clones, 82% observed once, and the top ten hold about 6.4%. Source material: PBMCs. These receptors were obtained from a man in his forties in good health and CMV-seropositive. CDR3s include the opening cysteine and the closing phenylalanine or tryptophan. Fields, in order: V gene, D gene, J gene, clone size, CDR3 DNA, CDR3 protein. A D gene is named only where the DNA matches it firmly. Not all rows give a size; the values are once, few, many and, for expanded clones, a class.

TRBV27	-	TRBJ2-7	-	TGTGCCAGCAGTTTATGGGGGGGGCACCACGAGCAGTACTTC	CASSLWGGHHEQYF
TRBV2	TRBD1	TRBJ1-2	-	TGTGCCAGCAGTGAACAGGGGGCGTACTATGGCTACACCTTC	CASSEQGAYYGYTF
TRBV29-1	-	TRBJ1-5	-	TGCAGCGTCGCGGGGGAAAATAGCAATCAGCCCCAGCATTTT	CSVAGENSNQPQHF
TRBV11-1	-	TRBJ2-7	-	TGTGCCAGCAGCGCCTCGTCAGGGGTAGGTTACGAGCAGTACTTC	CASSASSGVGYEQYF
TRBV7-2	-	TRBJ2-1	-	TGTGCCAGCAGCTTGAGGTCCCACGGGCAGTTCTTC	CASSLRSHGQFF
TRBV6-5	TRBD2	TRBJ2-2	few	TGTGCCAGCACTTCTAGCGGGAGGGCCTTCGGGGAGCTGTTTTTT	CASTSSGRAFGELFF
TRBV18	TRBD2	TRBJ2-2	-	TGTGCCAGCCACGGCGGGAGGGGGATCGCGAACACCGGGGAGCTGTTTTTT	CASHGGRGIANTGELFF
TRBV5-1	-	TRBJ2-1	-	TGCGCCAGCAGCTTGCAGGGTGGTGTTAACAATGAGCAGTTCTTC	CASSLQGGVNNEQFF
TRBV29-1	TRBD1	TRBJ2-1	-	TGCAGCGTTGCGGGACAGGACCTCTCCTACAATGAGCAGTTCTTC	CSVAGQDLSYNEQFF
TRBV7-4	-	TRBJ1-4	few	TGTGCCAGCAGCGATCACAGGGAGGGCGGTGAAAAACTGTTTTTT	CASSDHREGGEKLFF
TRBV6-1	-	TRBJ1-5	-	TGTGCCAGCAGTGGGAGCAGGGGTAGCAATCAGCCCCAGCATTTT	CASSGSRGSNQPQHF